The text below deals with one TCR beta chain. This CDR3 comprises 14 residues. V shed 4 bases and J 5 bases; nucleotides not matched to a gene: 10. In germline, CDR1 is SQVTM, CDR2 ANQGSEA. TCR cDNA was made by 5'RACE template switching, adding a universal primer site and UMIs. TCRdb re-derived calls from the 5' RACE reads in MiXCR, one entry per CDR3 protein. The profile shows roughly 85,000 distinct CDR3 sequences, roughly 13% of them singletons. The record originates from a study of T cells after yellow fever vaccination. General observations from the study: The study found a weaker secondary response that peaked faster, day 5 versus 15. A limited proportion of clonotypes was detected within both the CD4 and CD8 compartments.

Specimen: CD8+ T cells not binding an NS4B(214-222) dextramer, sorted from PBMCs, collected roughly 23 days after the first yellow fever vaccination. The chain links TRBV29-1 to TRBJ2-5; 7 bases align to TRBD2. The sequence came from a young man who received the YFV17D yellow fever vaccine. CDR3 sequence: CSVVLTGEGETQYF. The DNA of the CDR3 is TGCAGCGTTGTACTGACGGGGGAGGGGGAGACCCAGTACTTC.